A single sample is the source of the 20 T cell receptor beta chains below, sequenced in a study of blood T cells in healthy people across ages (dated by TCRdb to about 2015). Library method: 5' RACE. Sequenced on an Illumina HiSeq 2500. A second 7 to 11 cycle PCR used a sample-barcoded 5' primer and a J-beta primer mix. TCRdb ran its own pipeline on the public reads, namely fastp trimming at Q25 and MiXCR clone calling, and kept in-frame beta chains. One record per CDR3 amino acid sequence lists the most common genes and DNA. The sample has roughly 1,800,000 distinct CDR3 sequences on record, 40% to 55% of them singletons. The ten largest clones take up roughly 2% of the sample. The sequenced sample consisted of blood. The receptors were sampled from a middle-aged woman in good health.

J is TRBJ1-2 and V is TRBV12-3 or TRBV12-4, with D uncertain. This CDR3 region has 13 residues. V was trimmed by 3 bases and J by 4 bases, leaving 9 bases between them. The CDR3 nucleotides read TGTGCCAGCAGTTTCAACAGACTCTATGGCTACACCTTC. It codes for CASSFNRLYGYTF.

The chain couples TRBV12-3 or TRBV12-4 to TRBJ1-3; D is uncertain. Trimming stripped 3 bases from V and 4 bases from J, with 16 bases between. The CDR3 spans 16 residues. The CDR3 protein is CASSFYAEGYGNTIYF. The CDR3 coding sequence is TGTGCCAGCAGTTTTTATGCGGAGGGATACGGAAACACCATATATTTT.

This clonotype was counted only a few times. The V and J genes are TRBV29-1 and TRBJ1-2; D may be TRBD1 (6 bases). This CDR3 is 13 amino acids long. Germline CDR1 is SQVTM and CDR2 is ANQGSEA. V was shortened by 0 bases and J by 8 bases, with 13 bases between the two germline ends. CDR3 bases: TGCAGCGTTGAAGATGAAGCGCAGGGGGGCTACACCTTC. It translates to CSVEDEAQGGYTF.

The chain has TRBV18 and TRBJ1-4; D possibly corresponds to TRBD1 (6 bases). This CDR3 comprises 14 residues. V lost 5 bases, J lost 8 bases, and 15 bases lay in between. Germline CDR1 and CDR2: KGHSH and LQKENI. The CDR3 spells CASSSEGGGEKLFF. Here the CDR3 DNA reads TGTGCCAGCTCATCCGAGGGGGGAGGAGAAAAACTGTTTTTT.

The gene calls are TRBV7-9 and TRBJ1-2; TRBD1 aligns across 8 bases. CDR3 length equals 16 residues. Germline values: CDR1 SEHNR, CDR2 FQNEAQ (reference sequence). The V segment lost 4 bases and the J segment 8 bases; nucleotides outside the gene matches: 15. The CDR3 DNA sequence: TGTGCCAGCAGCTCAGGACAGGGCTCTGGTAGTTTGGGCTACACCTTC. Its translation: CASSSGQGSGSLGYTF.

This clonotype was seen a few times. This chain connects TRBV11-2 to TRBJ1-2, with no clear D. Germline V gene data show CDR1 as SGHAT and CDR2 as FQNNGV. Trimming removed 7 bases from V and 1 base from J, with 7 bases in between. The CDR3 is made up of 12 amino acids. The CDR3 spells CASTGINYGYTF. CDR3 in DNA: TGTGCCAGCACCGGAATTAACTATGGCTACACCTTC.

This sequence joins TRBV2 and TRBJ1-2, with D maybe TRBD1 (6 bases). This CDR3 region has 15 residues. V was trimmed by 3 bases and J by 7 bases, leaving 18 bases between them. CDR1 and CDR2 (germline): SNHLY, FYNNEI. CDR3 bases: TGTGCCAGCAGTGACCACGGACAGTGGGAGGGTGGCTACACCTTC. This translates into CASSDHGQWEGGYTF.

V and J are TRBV4-1 and TRBJ2-7; D is possibly TRBD1 or TRBD2 (5 bases each). V was cut by 0 bases and J by 0 bases, with 12 bases left in between. The CDR3 loop spans 16 amino acids. CDR1 and CDR2 (germline): MGHRA, YSYEKL. The chain's CDR3 is CASSQDPGRYSYEQYF. The CDR3 nucleotides are TGCGCCAGCAGCCAAGATCCGGGGCGATACTCCTACGAGCAGTACTTC.

Notes on this clonotype: An end of the junction does not agree with germline; a read error may underlie this. J is TRBJ1-2 and V is TRBV12-3 or TRBV12-4; tentative D call: TRBD1 (5 bases). The CDR3 covers 12 residues. CDR3 amino acids: CASSWGVDGYTF. The CDR3 nucleotides read TGTGCCAGCAGTTGGGGGGTAGATGGTTACACCTTC.

This chain links TRBV12-3 or TRBV12-4 with TRBJ2-3, with D possibly being TRBD2 (5 bases). Trimming cost V 11 bases and J 4 bases, with 22 bases left between them. The CDR3 sequence is 15 residues long. The CDR3: CACALWTRVSDTQYF. The CDR3 coding sequence is TGTGCCTGCGCCCTGTGGACGAGGGTGTCAGATACGCAGTATTTT.

This chain connects TRBV2 to TRBJ2-1, with D possibly matching TRBD1 (6 bases). The germline V gene encodes CDR1 SNHLY and CDR2 FYNNEI. V lost 0 bases to trimming and J lost 7 bases, with 16 bases between them. The CDR3 runs 16 residues. CDR3 region: CASSEAPQGHRNEQFF. The CDR3 nucleotides read TGTGCCAGCAGTGAAGCCCCCCAGGGGCATAGGAATGAGCAGTTCTTC.

The chain couples TRBV7-8 to TRBJ2-4; perhaps TRBD2 as D (5 bases). CDR3 size: 12 residues. V lost 7 bases, J lost 10 bases, and 14 bases lay in between. Per germline, CDR1 SGHVS and CDR2 FQNEAQ. CDR3 DNA sequence: TGTGCCAGCACCGGGTTACCGGGGATTCAGTACTTC. Amino acid sequence: CASTGLPGIQYF.

The rearrangement uses TRBV5-1 and TRBJ2-1; 7 nucleotides align to TRBD2. V shed 9 bases, J shed 0 bases, and the junction held 3 bases outside the gene matches. The CDR3 totals 13 residues. The V gene's germline CDR1 is SGHRS and CDR2 YFSETQ. The CDR3 loop reads CATRGVSYNEQFF. The CDR3 nucleotides are TGCGCCACTCGGGGGGTCTCCTACAATGAGCAGTTCTTC.

The gene calls are TRBV20-1 and TRBJ2-1; D unresolved. The CDR3 has 16 residues. The germline CDR1 and CDR2 sequences are DFQATT and SNEGSKA (reference sequence). The V and J ends lost 0 bases and 0 bases respectively, with 12 bases between them. The CDR3 sequence: CSARDYGPSSYNEQFF. CDR3 DNA: TGCAGTGCTAGAGATTACGGCCCCAGCTCCTACAATGAGCAGTTCTTC.

There are a few counts of this clonotype. The V gene is TRBV20-1, the J gene TRBJ2-5; possibly TRBD2 for D (6 bases). The end of the DNA fits TRBJ2-7 better, so the J call may be wrong. Germline CDR1 is DFQATT and CDR2 is SNEGSKA (reference sequence). This CDR3 spans 13 amino acids. The CDR3 protein is CSARTRSSYEQYF. As DNA, the CDR3 is TGCAGTGCTAGGACTAGGTCATCCTACGAGCAGTACTTC.

The sample holds many counts of this clonotype. This CDR3 reads CASSEQGYGYTF. The DNA for the CDR3 is TGTGCCAGCAGTGAACAGGGCTATGGCTACACCTTC. This chain connects TRBV25-1 to TRBJ1-2, with a possible D match to TRBD1 (5 bases). CDR3 size: 12 residues. Trimming pared 2 bases from V and 4 bases from J, leaving 5 bases between. Germline V gives CDR1 MGHDK, CDR2 SYGVNS.

This clonotype has a handful of counts. This rearrangement joins TRBV6-2 or TRBV6-3 to TRBJ2-5; 7 nucleotides agree with TRBD1. Germline V gene lookup returns CDR1 MNHEY and CDR2 SVGEGT. The V gene end was trimmed by 6 bases and the J gene end by 7 bases; junction bases not matched to a gene: 14. There are 15 residues in the CDR3. The CDR3 nucleotides are TGTGCCAGCAGCCGCCCACAGGGGTCCCAGGGGACCCAGTACTTC. Its protein is CASSRPQGSQGTQYF.

The rearrangement joins TRBV20-1 to TRBJ1-2; D ambiguous. This CDR3 region has 12 residues. V lost 7 bases and J lost 3, with 12 bases in between. Germline CDR1 DFQATT, CDR2 SNEGSKA (reference sequence). This CDR3 reads CSVPRGDYGYTF. The CDR3 region has the DNA TGCAGTGTCCCACGGGGAGACTATGGCTACACCTTC.

This clonotype was seen a handful of times. This chain uses TRBV7-2 with TRBJ2-7; D is unclear. The CDR3 sequence is 12 residues long. The V end lost 5 bases, the J end lost 5 bases, and 10 bases lay between the germline ends. Germline V gene lookup returns CDR1 SGHTA and CDR2 FQGNSA. CDR3 in amino acids: CASSPIPNEQYF. DNA for the CDR3: TGTGCCAGCAGCCCTATTCCCAACGAGCAGTACTTC.

There are a few counts of this clonotype. The genes are TRBV5-6 and TRBJ1-5; D gene ambiguous. CDR3 size: 13 residues. V lost 4 bases and J 4 bases, leaving 9 bases between the germline ends. CDR1 SGHDT and CDR2 YYEEEE come from the germline V gene. CDR3 residues: CASSHGGNQPQHF. For the CDR3, the DNA is TGTGCCAGCAGCCACGGTGGGAATCAGCCCCAGCATTTT.